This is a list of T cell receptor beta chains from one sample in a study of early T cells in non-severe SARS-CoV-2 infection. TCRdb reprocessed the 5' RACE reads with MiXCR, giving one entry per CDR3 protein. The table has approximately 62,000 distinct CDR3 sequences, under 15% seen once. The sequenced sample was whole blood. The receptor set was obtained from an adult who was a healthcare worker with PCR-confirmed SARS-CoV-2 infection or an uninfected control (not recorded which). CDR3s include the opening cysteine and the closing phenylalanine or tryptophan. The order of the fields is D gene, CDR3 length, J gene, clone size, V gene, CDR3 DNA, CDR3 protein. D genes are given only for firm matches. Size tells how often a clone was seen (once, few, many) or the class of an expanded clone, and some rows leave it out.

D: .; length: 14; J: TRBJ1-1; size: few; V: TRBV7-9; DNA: TGTGCCAGCAGCTTCGAGGGTGGAGGGACTGAAGCTTTCTTT; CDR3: CASSFEGGGTEAFF
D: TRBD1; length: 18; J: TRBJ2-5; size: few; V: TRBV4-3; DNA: TGCGCCAGCAGCCCGAACCCAGACGGACAGGGTTTCGGAGAGACCCAGTACTTC; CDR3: CASSPNPDGQGFGETQYF
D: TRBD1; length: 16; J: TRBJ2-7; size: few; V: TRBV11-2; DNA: TGTGCCAGCAGCCCGGGGACAGGGGGTAATTCCTACGAGCAGTACTTC; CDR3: CASSPGTGGNSYEQYF
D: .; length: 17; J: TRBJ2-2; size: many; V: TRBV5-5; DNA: TGTGCCAGCAGCTTGCAGGAGGGAGCTGCGAACACCGGGGAGCTGTTTTTT; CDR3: CASSLQEGAANTGELFF
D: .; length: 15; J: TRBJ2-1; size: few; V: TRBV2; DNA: TGTGCCAGCACTAGACTAGTCTCGTCAGTGAGTGAGCAGTTCTTC; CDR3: CASTRLVSSVSEQFF
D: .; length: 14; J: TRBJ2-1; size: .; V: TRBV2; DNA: TGTGCCAGCAGTGATTTGCCTACCGGGAGTGAGCAGTTCTTC; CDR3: CASSDLPTGSEQFF
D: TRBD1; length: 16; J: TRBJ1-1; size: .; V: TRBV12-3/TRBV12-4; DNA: TGTGCCAGCAGTTTACTTGGACAGGGGGCGAGGGGTGAAGCTTTCTTT; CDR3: CASSLLGQGARGEAFF
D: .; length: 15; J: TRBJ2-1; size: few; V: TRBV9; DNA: TGTGCCAGCAGCGGCAGGCTGACCCCCTACAATGAGCAGTTCTTC; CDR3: CASSGRLTPYNEQFF
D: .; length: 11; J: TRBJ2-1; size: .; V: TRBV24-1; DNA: TGTGCCACCAGTGATTTGGATGAGCAGTTCTTC; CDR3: CATSDLDEQFF
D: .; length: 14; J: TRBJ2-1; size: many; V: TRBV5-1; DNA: TGCGCCAGCAGCCAGCCGGGTTCCTACAATGAGCAGTTCTTC; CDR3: CASSQPGSYNEQFF
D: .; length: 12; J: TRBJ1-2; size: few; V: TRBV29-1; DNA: TGCAGCGTTGACTCCCTGGGCTATGGCTACACCTTC; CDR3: CSVDSLGYGYTF
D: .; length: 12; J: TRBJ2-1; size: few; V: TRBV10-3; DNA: TGTGCCATTGCCCTAGGGGGAGCTGAGCAGTTCTTC; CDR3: CAIALGGAEQFF
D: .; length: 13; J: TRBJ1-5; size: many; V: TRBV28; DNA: TGTGCCAGCACCGAGGGGAGGGGTCAGCCCCAGCATTTT; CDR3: CASTEGRGQPQHF
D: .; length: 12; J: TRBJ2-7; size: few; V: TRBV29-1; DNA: TGCAGCGTTGATAAGGGACACCGCGAGCAGTACTTC; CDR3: CSVDKGHREQYF
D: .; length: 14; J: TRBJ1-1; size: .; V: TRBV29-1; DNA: TGCAGCGTGGACCGTCTGGGACTTAACACTGAAGCTTTCTTT; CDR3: CSVDRLGLNTEAFF
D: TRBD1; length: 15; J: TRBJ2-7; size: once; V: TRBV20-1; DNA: TGCAGTGCTAGAGACCAGGGGACAGGGGGCTACGAGCAGTACTTC; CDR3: CSARDQGTGGYEQYF
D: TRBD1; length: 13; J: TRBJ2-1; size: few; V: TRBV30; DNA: TGTGCCTGTTCGGACAGGGGATACAATGAGCAGTTCTTC; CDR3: CACSDRGYNEQFF
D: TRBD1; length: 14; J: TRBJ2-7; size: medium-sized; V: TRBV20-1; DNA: TGCAGTGCTAGAGCAGGGGGCGACACCTACGAGCAGTACTTC; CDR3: CSARAGGDTYEQYF
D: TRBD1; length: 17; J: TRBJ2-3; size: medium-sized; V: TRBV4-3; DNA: TGCGCCAGCAGCCAAGTAGACAGGGGGCGCGACACAGATACGCAGTATTTT; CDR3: CASSQVDRGRDTDTQYF
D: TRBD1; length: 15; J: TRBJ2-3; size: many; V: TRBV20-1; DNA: TGCAGTGCTAGGCCCCGGGACAGGGGCCCAGATACGCAGTATTTT; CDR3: CSARPRDRGPDTQYF
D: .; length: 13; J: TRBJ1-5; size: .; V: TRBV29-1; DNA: TGCAGCGTTGAAGATCAGCAGGGTCAGCCCCAGCATTTT; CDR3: CSVEDQQGQPQHF
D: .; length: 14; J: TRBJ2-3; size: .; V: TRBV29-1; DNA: TGCAGCGTTGAAATCGGAGCTAGCACAGATACGCAGTATTTT; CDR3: CSVEIGASTDTQYF
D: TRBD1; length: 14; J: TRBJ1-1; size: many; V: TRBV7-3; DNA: TGTGCCAGCAGCTTGACAGGGAAAGAGACTGAAGCTTTCTTT; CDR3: CASSLTGKETEAFF
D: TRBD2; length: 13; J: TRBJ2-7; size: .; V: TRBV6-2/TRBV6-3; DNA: TGTGCCAGCAGTTGGGGGGGAGTTTATGAGCAGTACTTC; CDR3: CASSWGGVYEQYF
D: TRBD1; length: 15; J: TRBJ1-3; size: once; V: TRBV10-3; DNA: TGTGCCATCGGAGGGACAGCGGCTTCTGGAAACACCATATATTTT; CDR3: CAIGGTAASGNTIYF
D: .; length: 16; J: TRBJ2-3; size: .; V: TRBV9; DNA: TGTGCCAGCAGCGTAGGTAGTCGCCGCAGCACAGATACGCAGTATTTT; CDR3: CASSVGSRRSTDTQYF
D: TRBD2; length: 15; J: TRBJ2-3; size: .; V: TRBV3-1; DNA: TGTGCCAGCAGCCCGAGGACTAGCGGCACAGATACGCAGTATTTT; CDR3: CASSPRTSGTDTQYF
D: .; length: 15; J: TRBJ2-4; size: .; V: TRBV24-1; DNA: TGTGCCACCATAGTTTCAGGGGTAGCCAAAAACATTCAGTACTTC; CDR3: CATIVSGVAKNIQYF
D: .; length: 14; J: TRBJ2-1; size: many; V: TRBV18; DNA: TGTGCCAGCTCGCCTGGACAGCTTTACAATGAGCAGTTCTTC; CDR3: CASSPGQLYNEQFF
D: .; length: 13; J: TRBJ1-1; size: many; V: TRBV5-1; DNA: TGCGCCAGCAGCTTGGACCAAGTGGCCCAAGCTTTCTTT; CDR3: CASSLDQVAQAFF
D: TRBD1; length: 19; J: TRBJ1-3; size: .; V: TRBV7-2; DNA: TGTGCCAGCAGCCCCACCGGGACAGGGGACTTCCTTATTGGAAACACCATATATTTT; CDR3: CASSPTGTGDFLIGNTIYF
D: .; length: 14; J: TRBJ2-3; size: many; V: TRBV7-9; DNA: TGTGCCAGCAGCCGCGGGGCGACCACAGATACGCAGTATTTT; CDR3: CASSRGATTDTQYF
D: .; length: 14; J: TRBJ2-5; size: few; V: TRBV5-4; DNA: TGTGCCAGCAGCTTGGGACGGCAGACAGAGACCCAGTACTTC; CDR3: CASSLGRQTETQYF
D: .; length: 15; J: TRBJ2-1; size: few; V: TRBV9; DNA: TGTGCCAGCAGTCGACAGGGAGGAGGTCACAATGAGCAGTTCTTC; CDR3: CASSRQGGGHNEQFF
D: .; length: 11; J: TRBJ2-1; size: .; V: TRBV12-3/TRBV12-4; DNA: TGTGCCACGCAGGCCTACAATGAGCAGTTCTTC; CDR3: CATQAYNEQFF
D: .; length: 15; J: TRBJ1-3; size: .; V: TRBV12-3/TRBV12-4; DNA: TGTGCCAGCAGTTTAACAGGGAACTCTGGAAACACCATATATTTT; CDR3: CASSLTGNSGNTIYF
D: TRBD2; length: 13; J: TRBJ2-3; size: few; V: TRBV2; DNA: TGTGCCAGCCAGCGGGAGGACACAGATACGCAGTATTTT; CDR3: CASQREDTDTQYF
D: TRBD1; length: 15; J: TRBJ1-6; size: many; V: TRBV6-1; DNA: TGTGCCAGCGACCGGGACAGGGGTTTGAGTTCACCCCTCCACTTT; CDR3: CASDRDRGLSSPLHF
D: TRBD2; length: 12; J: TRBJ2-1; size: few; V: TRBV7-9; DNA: TGTGCCAGCAGCTCACTAGCGGCGGAGCAGTTCTTC; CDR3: CASSSLAAEQFF
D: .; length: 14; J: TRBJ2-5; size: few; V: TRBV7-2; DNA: TGTGTCAGCAGCCTTCAACAGGGTCCTGAGACCCAGTACTTC; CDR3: CVSSLQQGPETQYF
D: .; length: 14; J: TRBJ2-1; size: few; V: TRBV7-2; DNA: TGTGCCAGCAGCTTAAAAATGGGATTGGGTGAGCAGTTCTTC; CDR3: CASSLKMGLGEQFF
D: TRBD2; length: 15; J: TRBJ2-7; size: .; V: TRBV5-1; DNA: TGCGCCAGCAGCGGTACTAGCGGGTACTCCTACGAGCAGTACTTC; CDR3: CASSGTSGYSYEQYF
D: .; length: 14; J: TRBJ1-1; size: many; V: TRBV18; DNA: TGTGCCAGCTCACCACTCCTATCCGACACTGAAGCTTTCTTT; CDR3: CASSPLLSDTEAFF
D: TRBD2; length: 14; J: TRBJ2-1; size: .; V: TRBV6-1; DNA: TGTGCCAGCTCTGGACTAGCGGAGTACAATGAGCAGTTCTTC; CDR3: CASSGLAEYNEQFF
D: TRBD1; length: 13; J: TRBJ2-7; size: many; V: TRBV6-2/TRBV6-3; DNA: TGTGCCAGCAGTTGGAGCGGGACAGGGCTTAAGTACTTC; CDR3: CASSWSGTGLKYF
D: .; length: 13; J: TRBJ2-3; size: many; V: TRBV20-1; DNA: TGCAGTGCTGGGGGTACATCCGGAGATACGCAGTATTTT; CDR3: CSAGGTSGDTQYF
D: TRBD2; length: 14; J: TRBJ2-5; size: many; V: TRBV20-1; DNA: TGCAGTGCTAGGGGGGGGTCAGTCCAAGAGACCCAGTACTTC; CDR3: CSARGGSVQETQYF
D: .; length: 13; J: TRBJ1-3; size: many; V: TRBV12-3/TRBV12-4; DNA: TGTGCCAGCAGTTTGATCTCTGGAAACACCATATATTTT; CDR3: CASSLISGNTIYF
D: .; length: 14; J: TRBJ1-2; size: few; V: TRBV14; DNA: TGTGCCAGCAGCCAGGCCGGGACCACTTATGGCTACACCTTC; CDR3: CASSQAGTTYGYTF
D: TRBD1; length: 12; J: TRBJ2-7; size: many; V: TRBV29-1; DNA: TGCAGCGGTGGGACAGGAGAACAGGAGCAGTACTTC; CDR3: CSGGTGEQEQYF
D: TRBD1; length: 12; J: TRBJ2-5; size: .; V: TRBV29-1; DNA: TGCAGCGTGGACAGGGGGCAAGAGACCCAGTACTTC; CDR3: CSVDRGQETQYF
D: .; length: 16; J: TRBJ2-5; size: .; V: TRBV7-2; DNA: TGTGCCAGCAGCCAATCTCTCGCCCAAGGGGGAGAGACCCAGTACTTC; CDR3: CASSQSLAQGGETQYF
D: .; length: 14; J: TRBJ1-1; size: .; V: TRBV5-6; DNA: TGTGCCAGCAGCCCCTTACAGGGTAGGGCTGAAGCTTTCTTT; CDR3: CASSPLQGRAEAFF
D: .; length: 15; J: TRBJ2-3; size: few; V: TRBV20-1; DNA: TGCAGTGCTCCCCGGGACACAGGACCCACAGATACGCAGTATTTT; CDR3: CSAPRDTGPTDTQYF
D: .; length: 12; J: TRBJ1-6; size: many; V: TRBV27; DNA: TGTGCCAGCAGTTGGAATAATTCACCCCTCCACTTT; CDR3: CASSWNNSPLHF